This T cell receptor beta chain appears in the sequencing data of a study of blood T cell repertoires in COVID-19. At the level of the study: T cells, B-cell-depleted T cells, or PBMCs supplied cDNA or gDNA.

Trimming stripped 0 bases from V and 7 bases from J, with 11 bases between. This CDR3 comprises 14 residues. In germline, CDR1 is SGHRS, CDR2 YFSETQ. Method: immunoSEQ multiplex PCR; TCRdb's copy keeps in-frame clones and lacks some. Of fewer than 300,000 clones listed, more than 85% are singletons. This clonotype was obtained from a woman in her thirties with COVID-19, enrolled during active disease. Specimen: peripheral blood. The chain has TRBV5-1 and TRBJ2-1, with D perhaps matching TRBD2 (5 bases). This CDR3 is CASSLGQRENEQFF. As DNA, the CDR3 is TGCGCCAGCAGCTTGGGTCAGAGGGAGAATGAGCAGTTCTTC.